The 9 T cell receptor beta chains below all came from one sample that was sequenced in a study of Graves' ophthalmopathy and Graves' hyperthyroidism. Using RNA transcripts, the TCR beta CDR3 regions were amplified. First-round RT-PCR with HTBI primers preceded a second-round multiplex PCR. TCRdb re-called the multiplex PCR reads with MiXCR, one entry per CDR3 protein. Counted here are tens of thousands of distinct CDR3 sequences, more than 40% occurring once; the ten biggest clones make up roughly 4.3%. The sample comprised peripheral blood. These TCRs come from an adult woman with Graves' ophthalmopathy.

In this sample, this clonotype is medium-sized (0.01 to 0.1%). The J gene is TRBJ2-7, the V gene TRBV20-1; 7 bases align to TRBD1. The CDR3 spans 12 residues. Trimming at V came to 4 bases and at J to 4 bases, leaving 4 bases not matched to a gene. Germline V CDR1 and CDR2: DFQATT, SNEGSKA (reference sequence). CDR3 region: CSATDREYEQYF. CDR3 in DNA: TGCAGTGCTACCGACAGGGAGTACGAGCAGTACTTC.

The genes are TRBV6-5 and TRBJ2-5, with D possibly matching TRBD1 (6 bases). Germline values: CDR1 MNHEY, CDR2 SVGAGI. The length of the CDR3 is 14 residues. Between the trimmed V and J ends, which lost 6 bases and 9 bases, there was a span of 20 bases. The CDR3 DNA reads TGTGCCAGCAGCTCGACAGGTAGCAATCAGCCCCAGTACTTC. It encodes CASSSTGSNQPQYF.

This rearrangement joins TRBV5-5 to TRBJ2-3; D may match TRBD1 or TRBD2 (5 bases each). The V end lost 3 bases, the J end lost 5 bases, and 10 bases lay between the germline ends. In germline, CDR1 is SGHKS, CDR2 YYEKEE (reference sequence). The CDR3 runs 13 residues. CDR3 nucleotide sequence: TGTGCCAGCAGCTGGGGACGGGTAGATACGCAGTATTTT. Translating it yields CASSWGRVDTQYF.

This clonotype was seen at least ten times. This sequence joins TRBV12-3 or TRBV12-4 and TRBJ2-2, with 7 nucleotides matching TRBD2. The J segment lost 4 bases and the V segment lost 2 bases, leaving 7 bases of the junction unmatched. The CDR3 sequence is 16 residues long. The DNA of the CDR3 is TGTGCCAGCAGTTTATTGGGGGAGGGGTTCACCGGGGAGCTGTTTTTT. Translating it yields CASSLLGEGFTGELFF.

Comments on this clonotype: The limits of the CDR3 on the DNA are not certain, so only TCRdb's listed CDR3 is given. The CDR3 spells CASSATGNEQFFGELFF. This rearrangement joins TRBV7-2 to TRBJ2-2; TRBD1, the table's D call, was not compared with the DNA. Including both end residues, the CDR3 is 17 amino acids long. Germline CDR1 reads SGHTA; CDR2 reads FQGNSA.

This chain connects TRBV20-1 to TRBJ1-5; possibly TRBD1 for D (6 bases). The germline V and J ends were trimmed by 5 bases and 2 bases, with 16 bases remaining between them. Germline V lookup: CDR1 DFQATT, CDR2 SNEGSKA (reference sequence). The CDR3 runs 15 residues. CDR3 in DNA: TGCAGTGCTGGCTACAGGGAAGAGGGCAATCAGCCCCAGCATTTT. Translation gives CSAGYREEGNQPQHF.

CDR3 amino acids: CASSPAAGGGEQYF. DNA for the CDR3: TGTGCCAGCTCACCAGCGGCGGGAGGTGGGGAGCAGTACTTC. This chain connects TRBV18 to TRBJ2-7; 8 nucleotides line up with TRBD2. Germline trimming cut 2 bases from V and 7 bases from J; bases unmatched to any gene: 7. The CDR3 covers 14 residues. The germline V gene has CDR1 KGHSH and CDR2 LQKENI.

At least ten counts were recorded for this clonotype. The chain combines TRBV19 with TRBJ2-6; 11 bases are shared with TRBD1. This CDR3 has 20 amino acids. Trimming at V came to 5 bases and at J to 1 base, leaving 13 bases not matched to a gene. Per germline, CDR1 LNHDA and CDR2 SQIVND (reference sequence). CDR3 DNA sequence: TGTGCCAGTAGTCAGCGGACAGGGGGCTCGAGGGGGTCTGGGGCCAACGTCCTGACTTTC. As protein: CASSQRTGGSRGSGANVLTF.

The chain carries TRBV7-2 and TRBJ2-1; 8 nucleotides align to TRBD2. Germline V gives CDR1 SGHTA, CDR2 FQGNSA. V shed 5 bases, J shed 7 bases, and the junction held 4 bases outside the gene matches. There are 13 residues in the CDR3. The CDR3 DNA sequence: TGTGCCAGCAGCCCAGCGGGGGCGAATGAGCAGTTCTTC. This translates into CASSPAGANEQFF. Together with reference TRBV7-2 and TRBJ2-1, the CDR3 gives the full variable domain: GAGVSQSPSNKVTEKGKDVELRCDPISGHTALYWYRQSLGQGLEFLIYFQGNSAPDKSGLPSDRFSAERTGGSVSTLTIQRTQQEDSAVYLCASSPAGANEQFFGPGTRLTVL.